This entry describes one T cell receptor (beta chain). Antigen specificity is unknown. The sample originates from a study of OX40 agonist ivuxolimab in advanced cancers. Across the study: Subjects had a mean age of roughly 60 years, with a range of 23 to 79; more than 75% were male.

Overall study findings and caveats: Relatively little clonal expansion, among the lowest observed, appeared in partial responders at 0.1-3.0 mg/kg.

Repertoires were generated with immunoSEQ multiplex PCR, while TCRdb's copy carries only in-frame clones and drops some. The profile shows tens of thousands of clones, approximately 92% of them singletons. CDR3 size: 17 residues. Per the germline V gene, CDR1 is SGHRS and CDR2 is YFSETQ. V dropped 1 base and J dropped 0; count of bases not matched to a gene: 3. The V and J genes are TRBV5-1 and TRBJ2-1; 11 bases match TRBD1. The clonotype comes from an adult with an advanced solid tumor such as melanoma, head and neck, liver or kidney cancer. The sample was CD4+ or CD8+ T cells sorted from blood, taken in a trial of the OX40 agonist ivuxolimab. The CDR3 protein is CASSLTGTGGSYNEQFF. In DNA form, the CDR3 reads TGCGCCAGCAGCTTGACCGGGACAGGGGGCTCCTACAATGAGCAGTTCTTC. The whole variable domain, remainder taken from reference TRBV5-1 and TRBJ2-1, is KAGVTQTPRYLIKTRGQQVTLSCSPISGHRSVSWYQQTPGQGLQFLFEYFSETQRNKGNFPGRFSGRQFSNSRSEMNVSTLELGDSALYLCASSLTGTGGSYNEQFFGPGTRLTVL.